Listed below are T cell receptor beta chains from one sample, sequenced in a study of T cell responses to AZD1222 COVID-19 vaccine. The method was immunoSEQ multiplex PCR; TCRdb's version includes in-frame clones alone and lacks a portion of them. The sample carries more than 100,000 clones, around 85% recorded once. Sequencing used peripheral blood, obtained on day 0 of AZD1222 vaccination. These receptors originate from an adult in good health. The conserved cysteine and the conserved F or W are not part of the CDR3 here. The order of the fields is J gene, V gene, clone size, CDR3 protein. Clone size is given for some rows only: seen once, a few or many times, or a class if the clone is expanded.

TRBJ2-3,TRBV3-1/TRBV3-2,few,ASSLSPSTDTQY
TRBJ2-1,TRBV2,.,ASSAGQGNL
TRBJ2-5,TRBV5-1,.,ASSSDGMAQETQY
TRBJ1-6,TRBV19,.,ASRGPDRGKAGAYNSPLH
TRBJ2-1,TRBV19,.,ASTSGLAGGDEQF
TRBJ1-2,TRBV10-3,.,AITPGQGSGYT
TRBJ2-2,TRBV7-2,.,ASSLSQYTGELF
TRBJ1-3,TRBV9,few,ASSLQAGSGNTIY
TRBJ2-5,TRBV28,.,ASSGPGGRGQETQY
TRBJ2-7,TRBV6-6,.,ASRERGGSYEQY
TRBJ1-2,TRBV5-4,.,ASSLDRENYGYT
TRBJ1-2,TRBV30,.,AWSGGGTPYGYT
TRBJ2-1,TRBV2,.,ASSDSVGLAGMNEQF
TRBJ1-4,TRBV20-1,.,SARADEKLF
TRBJ1-2,TRBV19,.,ASSPRRGQRGDGYT
TRBJ2-2,TRBV7-9,.,ASSSMTGRTGELF
TRBJ2-7,TRBV6-5,.,ASSPAGGRGEQY
TRBJ2-2,TRBV5-1,.,ASSLGPGTGELF
TRBJ1-5,TRBV28,.,ASSRQAAAQPQH
TRBJ2-5,TRBV6-1,.,ASSESTGYRETQY
TRBJ1-1,TRBV18,.,ASSPSRGQGPFTEAF
TRBJ1-2,TRBV18,.,ASSPDLYGYT
TRBJ1-1,TRBV7-9,.,ASSLGSVNTEAF
TRBJ2-7,TRBV7-2,.,ASSSPRGPTSGPTNEQY
TRBJ2-1,TRBV4-2,once,ASSQDRTGEQF
TRBJ2-1,TRBV5-1,once,ASSLVGQLPLNEQF
TRBJ1-1,TRBV5-1,.,ASSPGDRGYHQDF
TRBJ1-1,TRBV11-2,.,ASSLERSTEAF
TRBJ2-1,TRBV11-3,.,ASSPQREAMYEQF
TRBJ2-7,TRBV27,.,ASSFGAAREQY
TRBJ2-2,TRBV7-3,.,ASSRDPANTGELF
TRBJ1-2,TRBV3-1/TRBV3-2,.,ASSPGFGYGYT
TRBJ2-3,TRBV4-2,.,ASSQDRAGRSTDTQY
TRBJ2-2,TRBV6-4,.,ASRVPGELF
TRBJ1-6,TRBV18,.,ASSPPGQGPNSPLH
TRBJ2-7,TRBV9,.,ASSPQAAGRNEQY
TRBJ1-3,TRBV6-1,.,ASSERRVGQHGNTIY
TRBJ1-2,TRBV19,.,ASSRDRVNYGYT
TRBJ1-5,TRBV6-5,.,ASSTRQGLKEPQH
TRBJ2-1,TRBV27,.,ASKNIHSSYNEQF
TRBJ1-4,TRBV30,.,AWSMGPINEKLF
TRBJ2-6,TRBV30,.,AWSTGAGANVLT
TRBJ2-1,TRBV7-9,once,ASSLGLERVDEQF
TRBJ1-2,TRBV12-3/TRBV12-4,.,ASSLEGGRGYT
TRBJ1-2,TRBV5-5,.,ASSCRTLPEDGYT